The rows below give T cell receptor beta chains drawn from one sample of a study of shared clonotypes between healthy human individuals. Some clones are missing from TCRdb's copy, which holds only in-frame ones; the method was immunoSEQ multiplex PCR. Found here are roughly 2.6 million clones, over 85% of them singletons; the top ten hold roughly 0.15%. The specimen was naive CD4+ T cells sorted from blood. Receptor source: a man aged 18 to 29 in good health. Both conserved end residues are part of each CDR3. A D gene is named only where the DNA matches it firmly. Only part of the rows carry a size: once, few, many, or a class if the clone is expanded.

v_gene	d_gene	j_gene	abundance	CDR3aa	CDR3nt
TRBV27	TRBD1	TRBJ1-2	-	CASSLIGTGGASYGYTF	TGTGCCAGCAGTTTGATAGGGACAGGGGGCGCCAGCTATGGCTACACCTTC
TRBV6-1	-	TRBJ1-6	few	CASRRDTGNSPLHF	TGTGCCAGCAGGAGGGACACCGGGAATTCACCCCTCCACTTT
TRBV10-3	-	TRBJ2-2	-	CAGGRGTGELFF	TGTGCCGGAGGGCGGGGAACCGGGGAGCTGTTTTTT
TRBV6-1	TRBD2	TRBJ2-1	once	CATRAGVGYNEQFF	TGTGCCACCAGAGCGGGAGTGGGCTACAATGAGCAGTTCTTC
TRBV6-5	TRBD2	TRBJ2-7	-	CASSPYSSGSYEQYF	TGTGCCAGCAGTCCCTATTCTAGCGGGTCCTACGAGCAGTACTTC
TRBV6-1	-	TRBJ2-2	few	CASRRASTGELFF	TGTGCCAGCAGGAGAGCATCCACCGGGGAGCTGTTTTTT
TRBV2	TRBD1	TRBJ2-7	-	CASSRSRDRLKEQYF	TGTGCCAGCAGTCGGAGCCGGGACAGGTTAAAGGAGCAGTACTTC
TRBV11-2	-	TRBJ1-2	-	CASSPPGQGPLLF	TGTGCCAGCAGCCCTCCGGGACAAGGTCCGCTCCTCTTC
TRBV6-5	-	TRBJ1-1	once	CASSYSGQEAFF	TGTGCCAGCAGTTACTCGGGACAAGAAGCTTTCTTT
TRBV6-5	TRBD1	TRBJ2-7	-	CASSRTGSRTHEQYF	TGTGCCAGCAGCAGGACAGGCTCTCGAACCCACGAGCAGTACTTC
TRBV5-1	-	TRBJ2-2	-	CASSGGTGELFF	TGCGCCAGCAGCGGGGGGACCGGGGAGCTGTTTTTT
TRBV10-2	TRBD2	TRBJ2-1	-	CASSARGGAYEQFF	TGCGCCAGCAGTGCCCGCGGGGGGGCGTATGAGCAGTTCTTC
TRBV5-6	TRBD2	TRBJ2-7	-	CASSRSGMYEQYF	TGTGCCAGCAGCCGTAGCGGGATGTACGAGCAGTACTTC
TRBV4-1	TRBD2	TRBJ2-5	-	CASSPLLLAGGSMAYF	TGCGCCAGCAGCCCCCTCCTACTAGCGGGAGGTTCGATGGCGTACTTC
TRBV5-1	-	TRBJ2-1	-	CASSLGQDSYNEQFF	TGCGCCAGCAGCTTGGGGCAGGACTCCTACAATGAGCAGTTCTTC
TRBV6-5	TRBD1	TRBJ2-7	-	CASSSRGTGNEQYF	TGTGCCAGCAGCTCACGTGGGACAGGTAACGAGCAGTACTTC
TRBV7-9	TRBD1	TRBJ1-2	once	CASSSTGTARGYTF	TGTGCCAGCAGCTCCACGGGGACAGCGCGGGGCTACACCTTC
TRBV5-6	TRBD2	TRBJ2-1	-	CASSLRGLAGWYNEQFF	TGTGCCAGCAGCTTGAGGGGACTAGCGGGATGGTATAATGAGCAGTTCTTC
TRBV30	-	TRBJ1-1	-	CAGVGGGTEAFF	TGTGCCGGAGTCGGCGGGGGCACTGAAGCTTTCTTT
TRBV11-3	-	TRBJ2-3	-	CASSPDSGLASGTDTQYF	TGTGCCAGCAGCCCAGATTCCGGACTTGCCTCAGGCACAGATACGCAGTATTTT
TRBV25-1	TRBD1	TRBJ1-1	few	CASSEPGQGATQEAFF	TGTGCCAGCAGTGAACCGGGACAGGGGGCGACCCAGGAAGCTTTCTTT
TRBV9	TRBD1	TRBJ1-2	-	CASSVRDRAGYGYTF	TGTGCCAGCAGCGTCCGGGACAGGGCTGGCTATGGCTACACCTTC
TRBV15	-	TRBJ2-6	once	CATSSKPGSGANVLTF	TGTGCCACCAGCAGCAAGCCCGGGTCTGGGGCCAACGTCCTGACTTTC
TRBV9	-	TRBJ1-1	few	CASSAQVELNTEAFF	TGTGCCAGCAGCGCGCAGGTAGAGTTGAACACTGAAGCTTTCTTT
TRBV9	-	TRBJ2-7	-	CASGRQGGGEQYF	TGTGCTTCTGGTCGGCAGGGTGGGGGCGAGCAGTACTTC
TRBV11-2	-	TRBJ2-1	-	CASSLLGYNEQFF	TGTGCCAGCAGCTTATTGGGCTACAATGAGCAGTTCTTC